This TCR beta chain is from a study of blood T cell repertoires in COVID-19. The protocol was immunoSEQ multiplex PCR, while the TCRdb copy is restricted to in-frame clones and leaves out a portion. The sample has under 450,000 clones, about four fifths seen once. Trimming pared 3 bases from V and 8 bases from J, leaving 16 bases between. The CDR3 covers 15 residues. Per the germline V gene, CDR1 is MNHEY and CDR2 is SVGEGT. This chain joins TRBV6-2 or TRBV6-3 and TRBJ1-4, with D unresolved. This clonotype was sampled from a human donor with acute or convalescent COVID-19. The donor label of this sample is uncertain. The sample comprised peripheral blood. The CDR3 region is CASSYPPGMGEKLFF. Written as DNA, the CDR3 is TGTGCCAGCAGTTATCCCCCGGGAATGGGGGAAAAACTGTTTTTT.